A selection of T cell receptor beta chains follows, all from one sample in a study of blood T cell repertoires in COVID-19. The data were produced by immunoSEQ multiplex PCR, yet TCRdb's version contains in-frame clones alone and is incomplete. The sample lists some 430,000 clones, roughly 87% occurring once. What was sequenced was PBMCs or T cells enriched from blood (not recorded which). Receptors originate from a man between 18 and 29 years old who had recovered from COVID-19. Both conserved end residues are part of each CDR3. A D gene is named only where the DNA matches it firmly. Where a row states a size, it is once, few, many or the class of an expanded clone; other rows omit it.

v_call: TRBV7-6
d_call: TRBD2
j_call: TRBJ2-1
clone_size: NA
cdr3_aa: CASSASRGSYNEQFF
cdr3_nt: TGTGCCAGCAGCGCGTCGCGGGGGTCCTACAATGAGCAGTTCTTC

v_call: TRBV30
d_call: NA
j_call: TRBJ1-1
clone_size: NA
cdr3_aa: CAWTGMNTEAFF
cdr3_nt: TGTGCCTGGACGGGTATGAACACTGAAGCTTTCTTT

v_call: TRBV4-1
d_call: TRBD1
j_call: TRBJ2-5
clone_size: NA
cdr3_aa: CASSHGQGPQETQYF
cdr3_nt: TGCGCCAGCAGCCACGGACAGGGGCCACAAGAGACCCAGTACTTC

v_call: TRBV2
d_call: TRBD1
j_call: TRBJ2-2
clone_size: once
cdr3_aa: CASLRDRATGELFF
cdr3_nt: TGTGCCAGCTTGAGGGACAGGGCGACCGGGGAGCTGTTTTTT

v_call: TRBV2
d_call: TRBD2
j_call: TRBJ2-2
clone_size: NA
cdr3_aa: CASKISAGGSTGELFF
cdr3_nt: TGTGCCAGCAAGATATCAGCGGGAGGGAGCACCGGGGAGCTGTTTTTT

v_call: TRBV25-1
d_call: TRBD2
j_call: TRBJ2-3
clone_size: NA
cdr3_aa: CASSDVNMGLAATDTQYF
cdr3_nt: TGTGCCAGCAGTGATGTTAATATGGGACTAGCGGCCACAGATACGCAGTATTTT

v_call: TRBV27
d_call: TRBD1
j_call: TRBJ2-2
clone_size: NA
cdr3_aa: CASRPGQVSGELFF
cdr3_nt: TGTGCCAGCAGGCCGGGACAGGTATCCGGGGAGCTGTTTTTT

v_call: TRBV4-2
d_call: TRBD2
j_call: TRBJ2-3
clone_size: NA
cdr3_aa: CASSQDWGGDTQYF
cdr3_nt: TGTGCCAGCAGCCAAGATTGGGGAGGGGATACGCAGTATTTT

v_call: TRBV19
d_call: NA
j_call: TRBJ1-1
clone_size: NA
cdr3_aa: CASSMGLTEAFF
cdr3_nt: TGTGCCAGTAGTATGGGGCTCACTGAAGCTTTCTTT

v_call: TRBV10-2
d_call: TRBD2
j_call: TRBJ2-1
clone_size: NA
cdr3_aa: CASSGPGTSGGSSYNEQFF
cdr3_nt: TGCGCCAGCAGTGGGCCCGGGACTAGCGGGGGGTCCTCCTACAATGAGCAGTTCTTC

v_call: TRBV18
d_call: NA
j_call: TRBJ1-1
clone_size: once
cdr3_aa: CASSILSADTEAFF
cdr3_nt: TGTGCCAGCTCAATTCTAAGCGCGGATACTGAAGCTTTCTTT

v_call: TRBV5-1
d_call: NA
j_call: TRBJ1-5
clone_size: NA
cdr3_aa: CASSLGLQGGNQPQHF
cdr3_nt: TGCGCCAGCAGCTTGGGATTACAGGGTGGCAATCAGCCCCAGCATTTT

v_call: TRBV27
d_call: TRBD1
j_call: TRBJ2-1
clone_size: NA
cdr3_aa: CASSFPGQRPYNEQFF
cdr3_nt: TGTGCCAGCAGCTTCCCGGGACAGCGACCCTACAATGAGCAGTTCTTC

v_call: TRBV18
d_call: TRBD2
j_call: TRBJ2-1
clone_size: NA
cdr3_aa: CASSHPSGNSYNEQFF
cdr3_nt: TGTGCCAGCTCACATCCTAGCGGTAACTCCTACAATGAGCAGTTCTTC

v_call: TRBV30
d_call: TRBD2
j_call: TRBJ2-7
clone_size: NA
cdr3_aa: CAWSSRAGDEQYF
cdr3_nt: TGTGCCTGGTCCTCACGGGCGGGGGACGAGCAGTACTTC

v_call: TRBV19
d_call: NA
j_call: TRBJ1-2
clone_size: NA
cdr3_aa: CASTPGDYGYTF
cdr3_nt: TGTGCCAGTACCCCAGGGGACTATGGCTACACCTTC

v_call: TRBV24-1
d_call: TRBD1
j_call: TRBJ1-5
clone_size: NA
cdr3_aa: CATDWTGDNQPQHF
cdr3_nt: TGTGCCACAGACTGGACAGGGGACAATCAGCCCCAGCATTTT

v_call: TRBV5-1
d_call: NA
j_call: TRBJ1-4
clone_size: NA
cdr3_aa: CASRIGSRTNEKLFF
cdr3_nt: TGCGCCAGCAGGATCGGGTCCCGAACTAATGAAAAACTGTTTTTT

v_call: TRBV5-1
d_call: TRBD2
j_call: TRBJ2-2
clone_size: NA
cdr3_aa: CASSLFLAGGPTGELFF
cdr3_nt: TGCGCCAGCAGCTTGTTCTTAGCGGGAGGGCCCACCGGGGAGCTGTTTTTT

v_call: TRBV6-5
d_call: NA
j_call: TRBJ1-5
clone_size: NA
cdr3_aa: CASSYSQGNQPQHF
cdr3_nt: TGTGCCAGCAGTTACTCCCAGGGGAATCAGCCCCAGCATTTT

v_call: TRBV5-1
d_call: TRBD1
j_call: TRBJ1-3
clone_size: NA
cdr3_aa: CASSEGTVLSGNTIYF
cdr3_nt: TGCGCCAGCAGCGAAGGGACAGTGCTCTCTGGAAACACCATATATTTT

v_call: TRBV6-6
d_call: TRBD1
j_call: TRBJ1-3
clone_size: NA
cdr3_aa: CASSRGTAGGNTIYF
cdr3_nt: TGTGCCAGCAGCCGAGGGACAGCTGGTGGAAACACCATATATTTT

v_call: TRBV6-5
d_call: TRBD1
j_call: TRBJ1-2
clone_size: NA
cdr3_aa: CACRQGQTNYGYTF
cdr3_nt: TGTGCCTGCAGACAGGGCCAAACTAACTATGGCTACACCTTC

v_call: TRBV27
d_call: TRBD2
j_call: TRBJ2-2
clone_size: NA
cdr3_aa: CASSFRRTSGRAGTGELFF
cdr3_nt: TGTGCCAGCAGTTTCCGAAGGACTAGCGGGAGGGCTGGTACCGGGGAGCTGTTTTTT

v_call: TRBV15
d_call: TRBD2
j_call: TRBJ2-1
clone_size: NA
cdr3_aa: CATSRVVLAGGVVDEQFF
cdr3_nt: TGTGCCACCAGCAGAGTCGTGCTAGCGGGGGGGGTTGTGGATGAGCAGTTCTTC

v_call: TRBV7-9
d_call: NA
j_call: TRBJ1-1
clone_size: NA
cdr3_aa: CASSSKNTEAFF
cdr3_nt: TGTGCCAGCAGCTCCAAGAACACTGAAGCTTTCTTT

v_call: TRBV9
d_call: NA
j_call: TRBJ1-1
clone_size: NA
cdr3_aa: CASSDGLVAEAFF
cdr3_nt: TGTGCCAGCAGCGACGGACTGGTCGCTGAAGCTTTCTTT

v_call: TRBV7-2
d_call: NA
j_call: TRBJ1-5
clone_size: NA
cdr3_aa: CASSPGRYSNQPQHF
cdr3_nt: TGTGCCAGCAGCCCAGGGCGGTATAGCAATCAGCCCCAGCATTTT

v_call: TRBV30
d_call: NA
j_call: TRBJ1-2
clone_size: NA
cdr3_aa: CAWGTRGYTF
cdr3_nt: TGTGCCTGGGGCACGCGTGGCTACACCTTC

v_call: TRBV6-5
d_call: TRBD1
j_call: TRBJ1-4
clone_size: NA
cdr3_aa: CASGTDYVLSGLFF
cdr3_nt: TGTGCCAGCGGGACAGACTACGTATTGTCGGGACTGTTTTTT

v_call: TRBV24-1
d_call: TRBD2
j_call: TRBJ2-3
clone_size: NA
cdr3_aa: CATSSGASDTQYF
cdr3_nt: TGTGCCACCTCTAGCGGGGCCTCGGATACGCAGTATTTT

v_call: TRBV5-1
d_call: TRBD2
j_call: TRBJ2-3
clone_size: NA
cdr3_aa: CASIKGPAGLSTDTQYF
cdr3_nt: TGCGCCAGCATAAAGGGCCCAGCGGGGTTAAGCACAGATACGCAGTATTTT

v_call: TRBV6-5
d_call: NA
j_call: TRBJ1-4
clone_size: NA
cdr3_aa: CASSKTGTLNEKLFF
cdr3_nt: TGTGCCAGCTCGAAAACCGGGACACTTAATGAAAAACTGTTTTTT

v_call: TRBV5-1
d_call: NA
j_call: TRBJ2-5
clone_size: NA
cdr3_aa: CASSENRAETQYF
cdr3_nt: TGCGCCAGCAGCGAAAACAGGGCAGAGACCCAGTACTTC

v_call: TRBV19
d_call: NA
j_call: TRBJ1-1
clone_size: NA
cdr3_aa: CASILQGNTEAFF
cdr3_nt: TGTGCCAGTATCCTACAGGGTAATACTGAAGCTTTCTTT

v_call: TRBV5-1
d_call: TRBD1
j_call: TRBJ2-3
clone_size: NA
cdr3_aa: CASSLGRTGGGRSTDTQYF
cdr3_nt: TGCGCCAGCAGCTTGGGAAGGACAGGGGGCGGCCGGAGCACAGATACGCAGTATTTT

v_call: TRBV3-1/TRBV3-2
d_call: NA
j_call: TRBJ1-2
clone_size: once
cdr3_aa: CASGSGVYGYTF
cdr3_nt: TGTGCCAGCGGTTCGGGGGTCTATGGCTACACCTTC

v_call: TRBV7-3
d_call: TRBD2
j_call: TRBJ2-1
clone_size: NA
cdr3_aa: CASSYGAGAQSEQFF
cdr3_nt: TGTGCCAGCAGCTATGGGGCGGGAGCCCAGAGTGAGCAGTTCTTC

v_call: TRBV12-2
d_call: NA
j_call: TRBJ1-1
clone_size: NA
cdr3_aa: CARLFHANTEAFF
cdr3_nt: TGTGCAAGACTGTTTCATGCGAACACTGAAGCTTTCTTT

v_call: TRBV6-2/TRBV6-3
d_call: NA
j_call: TRBJ2-1
clone_size: NA
cdr3_aa: CASSYGEGSHNEQFF
cdr3_nt: TGTGCCAGCAGTTACGGAGAAGGCTCCCACAATGAGCAGTTCTTC

v_call: TRBV10-2
d_call: TRBD1
j_call: TRBJ2-7
clone_size: NA
cdr3_aa: CASIGTGGGGEQYF
cdr3_nt: TGCGCCAGCATCGGGACAGGGGGCGGCGGCGAGCAGTACTTC

v_call: TRBV28
d_call: NA
j_call: TRBJ2-7
clone_size: NA
cdr3_aa: CASSLLGTSREQYF
cdr3_nt: TGTGCCAGCAGTTTATTAGGGACAAGTAGAGAGCAGTACTTC

v_call: TRBV11-2
d_call: NA
j_call: TRBJ2-5
clone_size: few
cdr3_aa: CASSLDRVGETQYF
cdr3_nt: TGTGCCAGCAGCTTAGACAGGGTAGGAGAGACCCAGTACTTC

v_call: TRBV2
d_call: NA
j_call: TRBJ2-1
clone_size: once
cdr3_aa: CASSRDSYNEQFF
cdr3_nt: TGTGCCAGCAGTCGGGACTCCTACAATGAGCAGTTCTTC

v_call: TRBV13
d_call: TRBD2
j_call: TRBJ2-1
clone_size: NA
cdr3_aa: CASSPSREGNEQFF
cdr3_nt: TGTGCCAGCAGCCCATCGAGGGAGGGGAATGAGCAGTTCTTC

v_call: TRBV9
d_call: NA
j_call: TRBJ1-6
clone_size: NA
cdr3_aa: CASSVGGNESPLHF
cdr3_nt: TGTGCCAGCAGCGTAGGAGGGAACGAGTCACCCCTCCACTTT

v_call: TRBV18
d_call: NA
j_call: TRBJ1-1
clone_size: NA
cdr3_aa: CASAEQRRTEAFF
cdr3_nt: TGTGCCAGCGCGGAACAGAGGAGGACTGAAGCTTTCTTT

v_call: TRBV13
d_call: TRBD1
j_call: TRBJ1-6
clone_size: NA
cdr3_aa: CASSSGQGADSPLHF
cdr3_nt: TGTGCCAGCAGCTCGGGACAGGGGGCGGATTCACCCCTCCACTTT

v_call: TRBV7-2
d_call: TRBD1
j_call: TRBJ1-3
clone_size: few
cdr3_aa: CASSLAVTGVGNTIYF
cdr3_nt: TGTGCCAGCAGCTTAGCCGTGACAGGGGTAGGAAACACCATATATTTT

v_call: TRBV7-9
d_call: NA
j_call: TRBJ1-1
clone_size: NA
cdr3_aa: CASSKIQGNTEAFF
cdr3_nt: TGTGCCAGCAGTAAGATACAGGGAAACACTGAAGCTTTCTTT

v_call: TRBV3-1/TRBV3-2
d_call: NA
j_call: TRBJ1-1
clone_size: once
cdr3_aa: CASSDRQANTEAFF
cdr3_nt: TGTGCCAGCAGCGACAGACAGGCGAACACTGAAGCTTTCTTT

v_call: TRBV2
d_call: NA
j_call: TRBJ1-5
clone_size: NA
cdr3_aa: CASSLGSRDQPQHF
cdr3_nt: TGTGCCAGCAGTCTCGGAAGCAGGGATCAGCCCCAGCATTTT

v_call: TRBV6-5
d_call: NA
j_call: TRBJ2-5
clone_size: NA
cdr3_aa: CASSYSGGAWETQYF
cdr3_nt: TGTGCCAGCAGTTACTCGGGGGGGGCTTGGGAGACCCAGTACTTC

v_call: TRBV2
d_call: NA
j_call: TRBJ1-5
clone_size: NA
cdr3_aa: CASSRQFDQPQHF
cdr3_nt: TGTGCCAGCAGTAGACAGTTCGATCAGCCCCAGCATTTT

v_call: TRBV14
d_call: NA
j_call: TRBJ2-1
clone_size: NA
cdr3_aa: CASSQGAGRYNEQFF
cdr3_nt: TGTGCCAGCAGCCAAGGGGCAGGAAGATACAATGAGCAGTTCTTC

v_call: TRBV6-5
d_call: TRBD2
j_call: TRBJ2-5
clone_size: NA
cdr3_aa: CASSSTSGVQETQYF
cdr3_nt: TGTGCCAGCAGTTCGACTAGCGGGGTACAAGAGACCCAGTACTTC

v_call: TRBV11-2
d_call: NA
j_call: TRBJ2-7
clone_size: once
cdr3_aa: CASSLRGGTGTYEQYF
cdr3_nt: TGTGCCAGCAGCTTACGAGGAGGGACGGGAACCTACGAGCAGTACTTC

v_call: TRBV28
d_call: NA
j_call: TRBJ2-1
clone_size: NA
cdr3_aa: CASHGLAYNEQFF
cdr3_nt: TGTGCCAGCCACGGACTCGCCTACAATGAGCAGTTCTTC

v_call: TRBV18
d_call: NA
j_call: TRBJ1-3
clone_size: NA
cdr3_aa: CASSPSTGNSGNTIYF
cdr3_nt: TGTGCCAGCTCACCATCCACGGGGAACTCTGGAAACACCATATATTTT